This T cell receptor (beta chain) stems from a study of T cell responses to AZD1222 COVID-19 vaccine (dated by TCRdb to 2020 to 2023). Background on the whole study: A total of just over 230 trial participants underwent TCR sequencing, of whom under 220 had received two doses of AZD1222 and 26 had received two doses of the MenACWY control vaccine. Enrollment into the trials was organized by age into subgroups of 18-55, 56-69 and 70-plus years, and those subgroups contained about 160, 30 and 59 TCR-sequenced participants, respectively.

The time point label, as the study defines it: about 28 days (+/-7) after the second vaccine dose. AZD1222 recipients whose second dose came at about 4 weeks and those whose second dose came at about 12 weeks were combined into one group, since spike-specific TCR depth and breadth did not differ between the two schedules. The vaccinee samples were drawn from two UK trials, COV001 and COV002, one of which was a single-blind randomized controlled phase 2/3 trial testing AZD1222 (ChAdOx1 nCoV-19) in healthy adults. Trial participant PBMC samples were collected at day 0 and day 28 after the second dose for TCRbeta chain sequencing. The CDR3 regions of human TCRbeta chains were subjected to immunosequencing. Under the source paper's analysis protocol: TCRs in the repertoires were compared against a reference library of SARS-CoV-2-specific TCRs that had been generated with the MIRA antigen-specificity platform. Breadth was defined as the fraction of unique TCRs that were SARS-CoV-2-associated. Depth was defined as the fraction of total T cells that were SARS-CoV-2-associated. Using the MIRA data, every spike-specific TCR was mapped to the spike region that the TCR reacted to and assigned to either a CD4 or a CD8 class. Log10-transformed breadth and depth values were compared by one-way ANOVA with Sidak's multiple comparisons tests. TCRdb stores this immuneACCESS table with in-frame sequences only. Part of the clones is absent; in the studies checked, under half of the shortfall reflects unresolved V genes, and no reason is known for the rest. The DNA gave D and trimming, while V, J and clone size come from that table. For this sample there are around 120,000 clones; 92% appear just once. The top ten clones comprise roughly 7.9% of the sample.

To note about this clone: Its cognate antigen has yet to be identified. Base quality data are lacking; no much larger clone is found one base away.

The study at large found these results: Because no samples from the day 14 peak response were available, repertoires could be characterized only after the peak T cell response. Reportedly, almost half of the unique spike-specific TCRs recognized epitopes lying outside the regions that are mutated in the B.1.351 and B.1.1.7 variants. Only five to seven AZD1222 recipients were SARS-CoV-2 seropositive at baseline, limiting conclusions about previously exposed vaccinees. The 56-69-year group was small, and its depth increase did not reach significance, likely because of low power. A significant rise in spike-specific TCR breadth and depth was observed after two AZD1222 doses relative to day 0 and relative to MenACWY recipients. The whole spike protein was spanned by vaccine-associated CD4 TCRs, and dominant responses were seen in regions 160-218 and 743-854. Most participants were white British and females outnumbered males, and the authors suggested that clonal diversity may have been underestimated.

CDR1 and CDR2, per the germline V gene, are SGHAT and FQNNGV. V and J are truncated by 0 bases and 1 base respectively, leaving an intervening sequence of 6 bases. Including the terminal cysteine and phenylalanine, the CDR3 comprises 14 residues. Only the CDR3 DNA is retained, 42 bases long and in frame from the first base. The specimen comprised peripheral blood, sampled 28 days after the second AZD1222 dose. The V and J segments used are TRBV11-2 and TRBJ1-1, with no reliable assignment of the D segment. This TCR came from an adult who received the AZD1222 COVID-19 vaccine. The CDR3 reads CASSLEARNTEAFF. At the DNA level, the sequence is TGTGCCAGCAGCTTAGAGGCCAGGAACACTGAAGCTTTCTTT.